The 24 T cell receptor beta chains given below trace back to one sample, sequenced in a study of T cells in Graves' hyperthyroidism and ophthalmopathy. What was amplified from RNA transcripts were TCR beta CDR3 regions. An initial round of RT-PCR targeting the TCR CDR3 relied on the HTBI primer set. Each CDR3 protein gets one entry after TCRdb re-called the multiplex PCR reads with MiXCR. The sample has over 450,000 distinct CDR3 sequences, over 13% seen once. The sample comprised blood. The receptor source for this set is a woman younger than 30 with Graves' hyperthyroidism.

Many counts were recorded for this clonotype. The gene calls are TRBV12-3 or TRBV12-4 and TRBJ1-6, with D hard to call. The CDR3 loop spans 13 amino acids. With 5 bases removed from V and 10 bases from J, the gap between germline ends came to 12 bases. The CDR3 nucleotides read TGTGCCAGCAGTCCGGAGGGATGGTCACCCCTCCACTTT. Its translation: CASSPEGWSPLHF.

This clonotype was detected many times. V and J are TRBV6-2 or TRBV6-3 and TRBJ1-2; no firm D call. The germline CDR1 and CDR2 sequences are MNHEY and SVGEGT. Trimming pared 4 bases from V and 3 bases from J, leaving 6 bases between. This CDR3 has 12 amino acids. This CDR3 reads CASSSDHYGYTF. The CDR3 DNA is TGTGCCAGCAGTTCCGACCACTATGGCTACACCTTC.

This clonotype was picked up many times. The V and J genes are TRBV12-3 or TRBV12-4 and TRBJ1-1; D unresolved. This CDR3 region has 15 residues. The V gene lost 1 base and the J gene lost 1 base, with 10 bases spanning the gap. DNA for the CDR3: TGTGCCAGCAGTTTAGTCCCGAACTCGAACACTGAAGCTTTCTTT. Protein sequence: CASSLVPNSNTEAFF.

This clonotype was detected many times. J is TRBJ2-3 and V is TRBV20-1; D ambiguous. V gave up 6 bases and J gave up 5 bases, with 6 bases separating them. The length of the CDR3 is 10 residues. Germline CDR1 and CDR2: DFQATT and SNEGSKA (reference sequence). CDR3 residues: CSALRDTQYF. CDR3 bases: TGCAGTGCACTAAGAGATACGCAGTATTTT.

The V gene is TRBV4-1, the J gene TRBJ2-1; TRBD2 matches at 11 bases. The trim removed 2 bases at V and 10 bases at J, leaving 10 bases unmatched. The CDR3 is 16 residues long. Germline CDR1 MGHRA, CDR2 YSYEKL. The CDR3 loop is CASSQIPTSGSLEQFF. The CDR3 DNA is TGCGCCAGCAGCCAAATCCCCACTAGCGGGAGTCTCGAGCAGTTCTTC.

Comments on this clonotype: A much larger clone differs from this one at a single base, so this may be a read error. The chain combines TRBV19 with TRBJ1-1; D is uncertain. The CDR3 is 13 residues long. In germline, CDR1 is LNHDA, CDR2 SQIVND (reference sequence). The CDR3 loop reads CASSIAVNTAAFF. DNA of the CDR3: TGTGCCAGTAGTATCGCTGTGAACACTGCAGCTTTCTTT.

The chain couples TRBV6-9 to TRBJ2-7, with D hard to call. V dropped 3 bases and J dropped 2 bases, with 11 bases sitting between them. Per germline, CDR1 MNHGY and CDR2 SVAAGI. CDR3 length: 14 residues. The CDR3 here is CASSYRIGAYEQYV. CDR3 nucleotide sequence: TGTGCCAGCAGTTACCGGATTGGGGCCTACGAGCAGTACGTC.

This clonotype was counted ten times or more. This chain's CDR3 is CASSARNTDTQYF. CDR3 sequence (DNA): TGCGCCAGCAGCGCGAGAAACACAGATACGCAGTATTTT. The chain links TRBV5-1 to TRBJ2-3; D uncertain. Per germline, CDR1 SGHRS and CDR2 YFSETQ. There are 13 residues in the CDR3. V was trimmed by 4 bases and J by 2 bases, leaving 8 bases between them.

This clonotype was found many times. CDR3 DNA sequence: TGTGCCAGCAGCTCGGGGGACTACCCCCACAATGAGCAGTTCTTC. It codes for CASSSGDYPHNEQFF. The chain combines TRBV7-6 with TRBJ2-1; 7 positions agree with TRBD2. Germline CDR1 and CDR2: SGHVS and FNYEAQ. The CDR3 contains 15 residues. Trimming took 4 bases from V and 5 from J; bases not matched to a gene: 8. The variable domain in full, with the rest retrieved from reference TRBV7-6 and TRBJ2-1, is GAGVSQSPRYKVTKRGQDVALRCDPISGHVSLYWYRQALGQGPEFLTYFNYEAQQDKSGLPNDRFSAERPEGSISTLTIQRTEQRDSAMYRCASSSGDYPHNEQFFGPGTRLTVL.

In the case of this clonotype: This clone may be a read error of a much larger clone one base away. V usage is TRBV6-5 and J usage is TRBJ2-7; 8 bases match TRBD2. The CDR3 sequence is 15 residues long. Germline V CDR1 and CDR2: MNHEY, SVGAGI. The CDR3 protein is CARSYGGGSSREQYF. DNA for the CDR3: TGTGCCCGCAGTTACGGGGGGGGCTCCTCTCGAGAGCAGTACTTC.

This clonotype was observed many times. V and J are TRBV11-3 and TRBJ2-1; the D gene is possibly TRBD2 (5 bases). The CDR3 sequence is 17 residues long. CDR1 and CDR2 from the germline V gene are SGHNT and YENEEA. V lost 5 bases and J lost 0, with 17 bases in between. CDR3 region: CASSQGGQRSSYNEQFF. CDR3 sequence (DNA): TGTGCCAGCAGCCAAGGTGGCCAGCGGAGCTCCTACAATGAGCAGTTCTTC.

This clonotype was detected many times. The CDR3 DNA is TGTGCCAGCAGTCATGGTGTAGCTGGAAACACCATATATTTT. This codes for CASSHGVAGNTIYF. The genes are TRBV27 and TRBJ1-3; D call uncertain. This CDR3 is built from 14 residues. CDR1 MNHEY and CDR2 SMNVEV come from the germline V gene (reference sequence). V was cut by 5 bases and J by 2 bases, with 10 bases left in between.

This clonotype was recorded at least ten times. This chain uses TRBV12-3 or TRBV12-4 with TRBJ2-1; 9 nucleotides align to TRBD2. This CDR3 has 19 residues. V was clipped by 3 bases and J by 5 bases; unmatched bases: 17. The CDR3 sequence is CASSFREILETSGHNEQFF. The CDR3 DNA reads as TGTGCCAGCAGTTTCCGCGAAATTCTCGAGACTAGCGGCCACAATGAGCAGTTCTTC.

This clonotype came up a few times. The chain joins TRBV14 to TRBJ2-3, with 10 nucleotides matching TRBD1. Germline V gene sequence: CDR1 SGHDN, CDR2 FVKESK. Unmatched junction bases numbered 6, after V lost 2 bases and J lost 4 bases. The length of the CDR3 is 16 residues. CDR3 nucleotide sequence: TGTGCCAGCAGCCAACTGACAGGGGGCGAGGCAGATACGCAGTATTTT. Translation gives CASSQLTGGEADTQYF.

At least ten counts were recorded for this clonotype. This chain links TRBV3-1 with TRBJ1-2; D perhaps matches TRBD1 (6 bases). There are 15 residues in the CDR3. Germline CDR1 LGHDT, CDR2 YNNKEL (reference sequence). V gave up 1 base and J gave up 7 bases, with 16 bases separating them. The CDR3 loop reads CASSQGGTGRRGYTF. The CDR3 nucleotides are TGTGCCAGCAGCCAAGGGGGAACAGGGCGGCGTGGCTACACCTTC.

The rearrangement uses TRBV19 and TRBJ2-7; D is ambiguous. The CDR3 covers 15 residues. Germline assignment: CDR1 LNHDA and CDR2 SQIVND (reference sequence). V lost 3 bases to trimming and J lost 0 bases, with 12 bases between them. Written as DNA, the CDR3 is TGTGCCAGTAGTATCAGACATTCGGCCTCCTACGAGCAGTACGTC. Its protein is CASSIRHSASYEQYV.

This clonotype was detected many times. The chain combines TRBV12-3 or TRBV12-4 with TRBJ2-3; D ambiguous. CDR3 length: 12 residues. Between the trimmed V and J ends, which lost 6 bases and 7 bases, there was a span of 11 bases. The CDR3 coding sequence is TGTGCCAGCAGCCCGTCCCCCCATACGCAGTATTTT. Protein sequence: CASSPSPHTQYF.

This clonotype was counted ten times or more. The chain is built from TRBV15 and TRBJ1-2; 7 bases fit TRBD1. Germline values: CDR1 LNHNV, CDR2 YYDKDF (reference sequence). V lost 1 base and J lost 0; bases outside the gene matches: 8. The CDR3 has 17 residues. The CDR3 loop is CATSRGGGRGSNYGYTF. The CDR3 DNA is TGTGCCACCAGCAGAGGAGGGGGCCGTGGATCTAACTATGGCTACACCTTC. The full variable domain, rest sourced from reference TRBV15 and TRBJ1-2, is DAMVIQNPRYQVTQFGKPVTLSCSQTLNHNVMYWYQQKSSQAPKLLFHYYDKDFNNEADTPDNFQSRRPNTSFCFLDIRSPGLGDTAMYLCATSRGGGRGSNYGYTFGSGTRLTVV.

This clonotype was counted ten times or more. The V and J genes are TRBV7-3 and TRBJ2-3, with 7 bases lining up with TRBD1. The J segment lost 2 bases and the V segment lost 7 bases, leaving 6 bases of the junction unmatched. Per the germline V gene, CDR1 is SGHTA and CDR2 is FQGTGA. The CDR3 has 14 amino acids. The CDR3 here is CASTSGGNTDTQYF. The CDR3 DNA reads as TGTGCCAGCACCTCAGGGGGAAACACAGATACGCAGTATTTT.

The V and J genes are TRBV3-1 and TRBJ1-2; D not resolved. There are 14 residues in the CDR3. Germline V CDR1 and CDR2: LGHDT, YNNKEL (reference sequence). With 3 bases removed from V and 1 base from J, the gap between germline ends came to 9 bases. For the CDR3, the DNA is TGTGCCAGCAGCCACTTTGGAGATAACTATGGCTACACCTTC. As protein: CASSHFGDNYGYTF.

Only a few counts were recorded for this clonotype. V gene TRBV20-1 combines with J gene TRBJ2-7; 10 bases are a match to TRBD2. With V trimmed by 5 bases and J by 0 bases, 7 bases remained unmatched. This CDR3 has 15 amino acids. CDR1 is DFQATT, CDR2 SNEGSKA, per germline (reference sequence). CDR3: CSAGPGLALSYEQYF. DNA of the CDR3: TGCAGTGCTGGCCCGGGACTAGCGCTCTCCTACGAGCAGTACTTC.

This clonotype has only a few counts. The CDR3 DNA is TGCGCCAGCAGTTGGAAGGGTGATGAAAAACTGTTTTTT. This codes for CASSWKGDEKLFF. This chain joins TRBV5-1 and TRBJ1-4; D ambiguous. Between the trimmed V and J ends, which lost 5 bases and 6 bases, there was a span of 11 bases. The CDR3 runs 13 residues. Germline V gene sequence: CDR1 SGHRS, CDR2 YFSETQ. Filled out from reference TRBV5-1 and TRBJ1-4, the complete variable domain reads KAGVTQTPRYLIKTRGQQVTLSCSPISGHRSVSWYQQTPGQGLQFLFEYFSETQRNKGNFPGRFSGRQFSNSRSEMNVSTLELGDSALYLCASSWKGDEKLFFGSGTQLSVL.

There are many counts of this clonotype. The chain combines TRBV18 with TRBJ2-4; 7 bases are shared with TRBD2. V lost 3 bases and J lost 1; bases outside the gene matches: 3. In germline, CDR1 is KGHSH, CDR2 LQKENI. This CDR3 has 15 amino acids. The CDR3 DNA is TGTGCCAGCTCACCTGCGGGGGATGCCAAAAACATTCAGTACTTC. Translating gives CASSPAGDAKNIQYF.

This clonotype was recorded at least ten times. The rearrangement joins TRBV6-1 to TRBJ1-6, with 12 bases fitting TRBD1. The junction had 6 bases not matched to a gene; V was cut back by 5 bases and J by 7 bases. The CDR3 totals 16 residues. CDR1 and CDR2 (germline): MNHNS, SASEGT. The CDR3 spells CASSNRDRGLNSPLHF. CDR3 sequence (DNA): TGTGCCAGCAGTAACCGGGACAGGGGGCTAAATTCACCCCTCCACTTT.